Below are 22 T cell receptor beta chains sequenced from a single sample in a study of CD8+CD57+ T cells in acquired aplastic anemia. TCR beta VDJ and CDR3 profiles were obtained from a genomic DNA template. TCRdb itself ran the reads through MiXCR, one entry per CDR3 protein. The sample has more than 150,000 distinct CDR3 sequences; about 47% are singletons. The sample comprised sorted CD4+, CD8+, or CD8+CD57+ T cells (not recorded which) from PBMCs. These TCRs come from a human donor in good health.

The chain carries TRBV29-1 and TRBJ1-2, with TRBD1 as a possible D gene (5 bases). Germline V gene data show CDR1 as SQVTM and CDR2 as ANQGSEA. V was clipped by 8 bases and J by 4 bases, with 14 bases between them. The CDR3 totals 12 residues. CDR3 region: CSISRDSYGYTF. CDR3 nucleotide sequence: TGCAGCATAAGCAGGGATTCCTATGGCTACACCTTC.

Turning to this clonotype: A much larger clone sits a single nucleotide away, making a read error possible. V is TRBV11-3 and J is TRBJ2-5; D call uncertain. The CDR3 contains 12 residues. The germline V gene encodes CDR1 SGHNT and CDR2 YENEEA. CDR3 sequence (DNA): TGTGCCAGCAGTATCCACCAAGGGACCCAGTACTTC. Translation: CASSIHQGTQYF.

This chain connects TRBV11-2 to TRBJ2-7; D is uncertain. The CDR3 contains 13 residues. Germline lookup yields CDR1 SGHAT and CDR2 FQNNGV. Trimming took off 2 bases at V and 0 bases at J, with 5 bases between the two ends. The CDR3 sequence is CASSLTDSYEQYF. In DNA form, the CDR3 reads TGTGCCAGCAGCTTAACCGACTCCTACGAGCAGTACTTC.

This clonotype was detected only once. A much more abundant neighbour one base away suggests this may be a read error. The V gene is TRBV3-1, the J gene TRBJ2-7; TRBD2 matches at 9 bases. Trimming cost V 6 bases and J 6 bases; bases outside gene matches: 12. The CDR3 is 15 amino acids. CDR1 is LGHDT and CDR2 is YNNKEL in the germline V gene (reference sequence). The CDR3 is CASRASASGKREQYF. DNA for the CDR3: TGTGCCAGCAGGGCCTCGGCTAGCGGGAAACGCGAGCAGTACTTC.

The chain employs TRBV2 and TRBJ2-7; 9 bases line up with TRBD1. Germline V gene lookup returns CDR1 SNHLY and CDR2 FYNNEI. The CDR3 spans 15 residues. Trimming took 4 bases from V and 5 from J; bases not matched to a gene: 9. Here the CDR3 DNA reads TGTGCCAGCAGTGGACGAGGGACAGGGTCCAACGAGCAGTACTTC. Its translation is CASSGRGTGSNEQYF.

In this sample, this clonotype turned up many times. CDR3 loop: CASSQAPFWGRARYEQYF. The CDR3 DNA sequence: TGCGCCAGCAGCCAAGCTCCCTTTTGGGGCAGGGCTCGGTACGAGCAGTACTTC. V and J are TRBV4-1 and TRBJ2-7; TRBD1 is a possible D gene (5 bases). Trimming left V 1 base short and J 4 bases short, with 23 bases between. There are 18 residues in the CDR3. The germline V gene encodes CDR1 MGHRA and CDR2 YSYEKL.

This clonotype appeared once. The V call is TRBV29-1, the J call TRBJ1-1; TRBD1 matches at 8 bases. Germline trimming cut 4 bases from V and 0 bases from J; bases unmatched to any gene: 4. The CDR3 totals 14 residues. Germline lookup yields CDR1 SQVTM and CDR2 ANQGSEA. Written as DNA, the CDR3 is TGCAGCGTTGGGCAGGGGGCGATGAACACTGAAGCTTTCTTT. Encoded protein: CSVGQGAMNTEAFF.

DNA for the CDR3: TGTGCCAGCAGTTTCTCGAGCGGCGTATACAATGAGCAGTTCTTC. It is translated as CASSFSSGVYNEQFF. V gene TRBV25-1 combines with J gene TRBJ2-1; a weak D match, TRBD2 (5 bases). Germline-derived CDR1 and CDR2 are MGHDK and SYGVNS. There are 15 residues in the CDR3. V dropped 5 bases and J dropped 4 bases, with 15 bases sitting between them.

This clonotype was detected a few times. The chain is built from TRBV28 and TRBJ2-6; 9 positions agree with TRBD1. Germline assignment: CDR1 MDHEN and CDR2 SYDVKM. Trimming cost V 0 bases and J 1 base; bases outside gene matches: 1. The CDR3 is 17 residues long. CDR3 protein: CASSLWGQGSGANVLTF. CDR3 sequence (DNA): TGTGCCAGCAGTTTATGGGGACAGGGTTCTGGGGCCAACGTCCTGACTTTC.

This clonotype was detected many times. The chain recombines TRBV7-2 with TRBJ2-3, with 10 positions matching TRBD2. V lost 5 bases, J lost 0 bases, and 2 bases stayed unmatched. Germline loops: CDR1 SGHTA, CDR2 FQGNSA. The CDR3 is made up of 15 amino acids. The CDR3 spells CASSPTSGSTDTQYF. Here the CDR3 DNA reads TGTGCCAGCAGCCCGACTAGCGGGAGCACAGATACGCAGTATTTT.

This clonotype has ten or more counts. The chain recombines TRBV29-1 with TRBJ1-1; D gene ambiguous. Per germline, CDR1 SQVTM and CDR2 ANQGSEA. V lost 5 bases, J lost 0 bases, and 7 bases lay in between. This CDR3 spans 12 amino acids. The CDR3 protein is CSVTRLNTEAFF. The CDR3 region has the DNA TGCAGCGTTACTAGGTTGAACACTGAAGCTTTCTTT.

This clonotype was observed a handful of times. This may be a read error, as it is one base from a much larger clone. DNA of the CDR3: TGTGCCAGCAGCCCCGGGGGGGTGAGGTATGAATATGGCTACACCTTC. Amino acid sequence: CASSPGGVRYEYGYTF. The rearrangement uses TRBV7-3 and TRBJ1-2; D possibly corresponds to TRBD1 (5 bases). Germline V gene lookup returns CDR1 SGHTA and CDR2 FQGTGA. Trimming pared 5 bases from V and 5 bases from J, leaving 21 bases between. This CDR3 region has 16 residues.

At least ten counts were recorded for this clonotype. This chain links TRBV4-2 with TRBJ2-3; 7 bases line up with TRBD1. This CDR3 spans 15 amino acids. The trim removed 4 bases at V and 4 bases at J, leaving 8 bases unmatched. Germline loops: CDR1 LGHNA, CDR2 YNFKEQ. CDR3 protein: CASSPGQRTSDTQYF. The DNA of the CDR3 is TGTGCCAGCAGCCCGGGACAGCGCACATCAGATACGCAGTATTTT.

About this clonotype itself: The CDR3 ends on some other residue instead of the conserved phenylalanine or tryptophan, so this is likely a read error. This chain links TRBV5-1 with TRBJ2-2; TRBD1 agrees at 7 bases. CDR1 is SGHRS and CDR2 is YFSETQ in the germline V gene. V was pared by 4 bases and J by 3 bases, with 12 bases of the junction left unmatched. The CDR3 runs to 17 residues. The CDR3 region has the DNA TGCGCCAGCAGCCTCCCCACAGGGGCCGCGGACACCGGGGAGCTGTTTTCT. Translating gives CASSLPTGAADTGELFS.

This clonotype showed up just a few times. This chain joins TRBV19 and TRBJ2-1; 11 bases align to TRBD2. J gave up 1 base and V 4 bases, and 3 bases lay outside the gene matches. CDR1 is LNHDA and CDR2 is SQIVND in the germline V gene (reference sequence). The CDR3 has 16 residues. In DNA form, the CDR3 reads TGTGCCAGTAGTACTCGACTAGCGGGGTCCTACAATGAGCAGTTCTTC. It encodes CASSTRLAGSYNEQFF.

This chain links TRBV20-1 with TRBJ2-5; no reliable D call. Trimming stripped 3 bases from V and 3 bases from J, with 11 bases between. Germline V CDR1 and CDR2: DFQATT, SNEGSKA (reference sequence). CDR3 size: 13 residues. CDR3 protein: CSASRTVEETQYF. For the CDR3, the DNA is TGCAGTGCTAGCCGGACGGTGGAAGAGACCCAGTACTTC.

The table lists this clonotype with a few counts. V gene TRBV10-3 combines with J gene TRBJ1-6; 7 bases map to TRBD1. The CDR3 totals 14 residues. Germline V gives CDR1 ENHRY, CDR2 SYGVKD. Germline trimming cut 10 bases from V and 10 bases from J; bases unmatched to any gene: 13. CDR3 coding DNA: TGTGCCAGCACCGTAGGACAGGAATTCTCACCCCTCCACTTT. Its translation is CASTVGQEFSPLHF.

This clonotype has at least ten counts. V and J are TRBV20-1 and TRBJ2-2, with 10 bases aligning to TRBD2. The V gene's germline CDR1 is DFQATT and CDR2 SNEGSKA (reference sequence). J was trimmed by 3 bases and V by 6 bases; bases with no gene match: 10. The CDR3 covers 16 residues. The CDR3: CSARTSGSLYTGELFF. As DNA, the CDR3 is TGCAGTGCGAGGACTAGCGGTTCTCTTTACACCGGGGAGCTGTTTTTT.

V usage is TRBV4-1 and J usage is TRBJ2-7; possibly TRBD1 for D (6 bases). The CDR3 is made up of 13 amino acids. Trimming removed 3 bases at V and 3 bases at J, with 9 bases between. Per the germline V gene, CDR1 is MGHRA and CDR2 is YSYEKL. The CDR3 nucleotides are TGCGCCAGCAGCCAGGCGGACAGCTACGAGCAGTACTTC. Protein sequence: CASSQADSYEQYF.

The CDR3 reads CASSAPRGKAGANVLTF. The DNA of the CDR3 is TGTGCCAGTAGTGCGCCACGAGGAAAGGCTGGGGCCAACGTCCTGACTTTC. The chain employs TRBV19 and TRBJ2-6; D remains unclear. V shed 5 bases and J shed 2 bases, with 16 bases lying between them. This CDR3 is 17 amino acids long. CDR1 is LNHDA and CDR2 is SQIVND in the germline V gene (reference sequence).

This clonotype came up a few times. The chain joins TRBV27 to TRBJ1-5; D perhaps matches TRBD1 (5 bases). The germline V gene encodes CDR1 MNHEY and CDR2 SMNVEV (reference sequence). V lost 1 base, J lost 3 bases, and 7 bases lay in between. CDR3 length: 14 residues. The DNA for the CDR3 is TGTGCCAGCAGTTTATGGGGGGACAATCAGCCCCAGCATTTT. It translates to CASSLWGDNQPQHF.

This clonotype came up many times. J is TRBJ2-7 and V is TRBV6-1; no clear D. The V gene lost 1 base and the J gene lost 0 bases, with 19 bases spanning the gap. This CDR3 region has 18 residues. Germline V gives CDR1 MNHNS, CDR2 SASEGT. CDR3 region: CASSEVRHLLSSSYEQYF. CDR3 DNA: TGTGCCAGCAGTGAAGTTAGACATCTACTGTCGAGCTCCTACGAGCAGTACTTC.